These 2 T cell receptor beta chains were all obtained from the same sample, sequenced in a study of response to subunit inactivated influenza vaccine. TCRdb used MiXCR to reprocess the RT-PCR reads, holding one entry per CDR3 protein. The sample gives approximately 230,000 distinct CDR3 sequences, less than 15% of which show up once; 7.8% is in the top ten. Source: non-naive T cells sorted from PBMCs, taken less than 15 days before vaccination. The receptors come from a man aged 45 to 65 who received an inactivated influenza vaccine.

This clonotype has a count of ten or more. The gene calls are TRBV15 and TRBJ1-1, with D possibly TRBD1 on 5 matching bases. Germline assignment: CDR1 LNHNV and CDR2 YYDKDF (reference sequence). The CDR3 length is 19 residues. Trimming cost V 2 bases and J 4 bases, with 26 bases left between them. The CDR3 loop reads CATSRPSRRGGEGVTEAFF. In nucleotides, the CDR3 is TGTGCCACCAGCAGACCCTCCCGGCGGGGGGGAGAGGGAGTCACTGAAGCTTTCTTT.

The gene calls are TRBV29-1 and TRBJ2-1; D uncertain. Per the germline V gene, CDR1 is SQVTM and CDR2 is ANQGSEA. The CDR3 covers 13 residues. Trimming cost V 4 bases and J 12 bases, with 19 bases left between them. The CDR3 region has the DNA TGCAGCGTTGCCGGTAGGAGTTGGGATATGCAGTTCTTC. Its translation: CSVAGRSWDMQFF.